The rows below give T cell receptor beta chains drawn from one sample of a study of blood T cell repertoires in COVID-19. TCRdb's table, derived via immunoSEQ multiplex PCR, lists solely in-frame clones and lacks some. The repertoire has tens of thousands of clones, around 83% of them found once; the top ten carry approximately 5.3%. Material for sequencing was peripheral blood. Every receptor here comes from a man aged 45 to 65 with active COVID-19. Both conserved end residues are part of each CDR3.

V	J	CDR3
TRBV30	TRBJ2-7	CAWEGLAGTYEQYF
TRBV29-1	TRBJ2-4	CSVQGSAKNIQYF
TRBV9	TRBJ1-2	CASSVGQVNYGYTF
TRBV2	TRBJ2-3	CASKTITDTQYF
TRBV12-3/TRBV12-4	TRBJ1-2	CASVRQGGYGYTF
TRBV7-3	TRBJ2-1	CASSLLGGFDNEQFF
TRBV6-1	TRBJ2-3	CASSENGLATDTQYF
TRBV9	TRBJ2-7	CASSVGTGTSDPYEQYF
TRBV3-1/TRBV3-2	TRBJ2-7	CASSQVPLPTGAEAYEQYF
TRBV7-9	TRBJ2-3	CASSLGSGGPTDTQYF
TRBV4-1	TRBJ2-3	CASSQAHLAGGTTDTQYF
TRBV11-2	TRBJ2-1	CASSLSLRDNEQFF
TRBV5-1	TRBJ2-2	CASSPTLSGSAGELFF
TRBV9	TRBJ2-2	CASSVLKTGGPGELFF
TRBV10-1	TRBJ2-3	CASSEAGGTQYF
TRBV5-8	TRBJ2-1	CASSFEVAETYNEQFF
TRBV2	TRBJ2-3	CASRGLAGALDTQYF
TRBV12-3/TRBV12-4	TRBJ1-1	CASIRQGISEAFF
TRBV9	TRBJ1-2	CAGEEGDNYGYTF
TRBV10-3	TRBJ1-2	CAISKDTGGYTF
TRBV29-1	TRBJ2-7	CSVGGQGSYEQYF
TRBV6-4	TRBJ2-7	CASSGAEQYF
TRBV3-1/TRBV3-2	TRBJ2-3	CASSQDPAQYTDTQYF
TRBV7-2	TRBJ2-1	CASSLQGFHEQFF
TRBV7-9	TRBJ1-2	CASSLDGNYGYTF
TRBV6-5	TRBJ2-7	CASRVQNSYEQYF